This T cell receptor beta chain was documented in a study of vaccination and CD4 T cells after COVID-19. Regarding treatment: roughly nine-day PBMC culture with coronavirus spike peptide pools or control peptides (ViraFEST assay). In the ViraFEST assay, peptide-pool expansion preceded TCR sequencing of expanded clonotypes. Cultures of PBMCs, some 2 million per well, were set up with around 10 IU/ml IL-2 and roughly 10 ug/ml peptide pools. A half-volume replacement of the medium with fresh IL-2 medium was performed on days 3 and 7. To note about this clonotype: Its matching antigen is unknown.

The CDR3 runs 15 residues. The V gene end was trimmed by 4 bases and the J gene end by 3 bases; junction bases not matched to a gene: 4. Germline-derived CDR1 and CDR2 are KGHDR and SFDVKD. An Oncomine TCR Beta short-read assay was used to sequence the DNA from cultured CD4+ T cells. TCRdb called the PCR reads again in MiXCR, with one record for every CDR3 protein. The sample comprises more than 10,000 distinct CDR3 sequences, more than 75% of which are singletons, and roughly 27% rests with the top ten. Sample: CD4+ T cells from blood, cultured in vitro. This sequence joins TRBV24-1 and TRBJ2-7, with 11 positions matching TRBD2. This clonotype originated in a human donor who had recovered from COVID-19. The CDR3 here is CATSESSGRIYEQYF. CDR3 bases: TGTGCCACCAGTGAATCTAGCGGGAGGATCTACGAGCAGTACTTC.